The 32 T cell receptor beta chains below all came from one sample that was sequenced in a study of T cells in Graves' hyperthyroidism and ophthalmopathy. There were TCR beta CDR3 regions amplified from RNA transcripts. The HTBI primer set served for first-round RT-PCR of the TCR CDR3. TCRdb re-called the multiplex PCR reads through MiXCR, storing one row per CDR3 protein. The table has about 520,000 distinct CDR3 sequences, around 21% seen once. Source material: blood. These receptor sequences come from a man aged 18 to 29 with Graves' hyperthyroidism.

The gene calls are TRBV24-1 and TRBJ1-2, with D unclear. V lost 5 bases, J lost 7 bases, and 16 bases lay in between. This CDR3 comprises 14 residues. From germline, CDR1 is KGHDR and CDR2 SFDVKD. The CDR3 protein is CATSGVTGQSGYTF. In DNA, the CDR3 is TGTGCCACCAGTGGAGTGACGGGCCAGTCTGGCTACACCTTC.

The CDR3 DNA is TGTGCCAGCAGCTTAGACCTAGCGGGGCAAGAGACCCAGTACTTC. Its translation: CASSLDLAGQETQYF. The V gene is TRBV7-2, the J gene TRBJ2-5; TRBD2 matches 9 bases. Germline V gives CDR1 SGHTA, CDR2 FQGNSA. The V and J ends lost 1 base and 2 bases, in that order; junction bases with no gene match: 2. CDR3 length: 15 amino acids.

The chain links TRBV15 to TRBJ2-5, with no clear D. Trimming removed 4 bases at V and 2 bases at J, with 11 bases between. This CDR3 has 14 residues. The germline V gene encodes CDR1 LNHNV and CDR2 YYDKDF (reference sequence). The CDR3 region has the DNA TGTGCCACCAGCAAGAAGGGAATTCAAGAGACCCAGTACTTC. This translates into CATSKKGIQETQYF. The full variable domain, with the rest looked up from reference TRBV15 and TRBJ2-5, is DAMVIQNPRYQVTQFGKPVTLSCSQTLNHNVMYWYQQKSSQAPKLLFHYYDKDFNNEADTPDNFQSRRPNTSFCFLDIRSPGLGDTAMYLCATSKKGIQETQYFGPGTRLLVL.

This clonotype was detected many times. The chain couples TRBV6-2 or TRBV6-3 to TRBJ2-7; 9 bases line up with TRBD1. Germline trimming cut 6 bases from V and 2 bases from J; bases unmatched to any gene: 5. The CDR3 is 14 residues long. CDR1 and CDR2 from the germline V gene are MNHEY and SVGEGT. The CDR3 reads CASRRTGVPYEQYF. The CDR3 nucleotides are TGTGCCAGCAGACGGACAGGGGTACCCTACGAGCAGTACTTC.

This clonotype was seen more than once but under ten times. V and J are TRBV30 and TRBJ1-2, with 11 bases identical to TRBD1. The CDR3 loop spans 16 amino acids. V shed 0 bases, J shed 7 bases, and the junction held 10 bases outside the gene matches. Germline V gene sequence: CDR1 GTSNPN, CDR2 SVGIG (reference sequence). CDR3 DNA sequence: TGTGCCTGGAGTGTAAGGGTGTGGGGACAGGGGGTTGGCTACACCTTC. Translated: CAWSVRVWGQGVGYTF.

This clonotype was recorded many times. The chain carries TRBV11-2 and TRBJ1-3; D is possibly TRBD1 (5 bases). CDR1 is SGHAT, CDR2 FQNNGV, per germline. V gave up 7 bases and J gave up 0 bases, with 13 bases separating them. CDR3 length equals 15 residues. The CDR3 DNA follows: TGTGCCAGCACCGTATCAGGGATCTCTGGAAACACCATATATTTT. It encodes CASTVSGISGNTIYF.

V gene TRBV28 combines with J gene TRBJ1-1; possible D gene TRBD1, 5 bases. V lost 2 bases to trimming and J lost 5 bases, with 15 bases between them. Germline V gene sequence: CDR1 MDHEN, CDR2 SYDVKM. The CDR3 has 15 residues. This CDR3 is CASSLDSNQYTEAFF. The CDR3 DNA is TGTGCCAGCAGTTTAGACAGCAACCAGTATACTGAAGCTTTCTTT.

This clonotype turned up a few times. This rearrangement joins TRBV30 to TRBJ1-1; no clear D. The germline gives CDR1 GTSNPN, CDR2 SVGIG (reference sequence). This CDR3 comprises 13 residues. The V and J ends lost 0 bases and 3 bases respectively, with 8 bases between them. CDR3 amino acids: CAWSVQIDTEAFF. The DNA of the CDR3 is TGTGCCTGGAGTGTACAGATTGACACTGAAGCTTTCTTT.

This clonotype was counted at least ten times. This chain uses TRBV19 with TRBJ1-3; no firm D call. Trimming took off 8 bases at V and 0 bases at J, with 5 bases between the two ends. The CDR3 has 12 residues. Germline values: CDR1 LNHDA, CDR2 SQIVND (reference sequence). The CDR3 sequence is CASLSSGNTIYF. In DNA form, the CDR3 reads TGTGCCAGTCTTAGCTCTGGAAACACCATATATTTT.

This clonotype was seen at least ten times. The CDR3 nucleotides are TGTGCCAGCAGCGACCGAATGAACTATGGCTACACCTTC. It codes for CASSDRMNYGYTF. This chain links TRBV6-5 with TRBJ1-2; no definite D call. This CDR3 region has 13 residues. The V end was cut by 6 bases, the J end by 2 bases, with 10 bases between. Germline-derived CDR1 and CDR2 are MNHEY and SVGAGI.

The V and J genes are TRBV30 and TRBJ1-1; no definite D call. The CDR3 length is 9 residues. Trimming took 5 bases from V and 6 from J, leaving 4 bases between them. Germline CDR1 is GTSNPN and CDR2 is SVGIG (reference sequence). Written as DNA, the CDR3 is TGTGCCTGGGGTGCTGAAGCTTTCTTT. This sequence encodes CAWGAEAFF.

In its sample, this clonotype was seen a few times. The genes are TRBV12-3 or TRBV12-4 and TRBJ1-6; D might be TRBD1 (6 bases). This CDR3 contains 14 residues. With 6 bases removed from V and 6 bases from J, the gap between germline ends came to 12 bases. The chain's CDR3 is CASRKGEGNSPLHF. For the CDR3, the DNA is TGTGCCAGCAGAAAGGGGGAGGGTAATTCACCCCTCCACTTT.

The rearrangement links TRBV19 to TRBJ1-5; possible D gene TRBD1, 6 bases. Germline CDR1 LNHDA, CDR2 SQIVND (reference sequence). This CDR3 spans 14 amino acids. V was pared by 6 bases and J by 4 bases, with 13 bases between. The CDR3 bases are TGTGCCAGTAGCCCTCCCCAGGGGAATCAGCCCCAGCATTTT. The encoded protein is CASSPPQGNQPQHF.

The table lists this clonotype with many counts. This sequence joins TRBV2 and TRBJ1-2; D perhaps matches TRBD1 (5 bases). V was clipped by 6 bases and J by 5 bases, with 10 bases between them. Germline V gene sequence: CDR1 SNHLY, CDR2 FYNNEI. The CDR3 has 12 residues. The CDR3 region is CASSQTVYGYTF. In nucleotides, the CDR3 is TGTGCCAGCAGCCAGACAGTTTATGGCTACACCTTC.

In its sample, this clonotype was seen many times. The rearrangement links TRBV6-1 to TRBJ1-1; the D is unclear. Germline V gene data show CDR1 as MNHNS and CDR2 as SASEGT. This CDR3 has 12 residues. The ends were cut back, 8 bases at V and 6 bases at J, with 13 bases in the middle. CDR3 coding DNA: TGTGCCAGCCAGGAGGCCATGGCTGAAGCTTTCTTT. It translates to CASQEAMAEAFF.

This clonotype came up a few times. The chain joins TRBV19 to TRBJ2-6, with 9 bases lining up with TRBD1. This CDR3 is 18 amino acids long. Germline-derived CDR1 and CDR2 are LNHDA and SQIVND (reference sequence). V dropped 5 bases and J dropped 1; count of bases not matched to a gene: 9. In DNA form, the CDR3 reads TGTGCCAGTAGTCATCTGACAGGGGGGGGATCTGGGGCCAACGTCCTGACTTTC. Its protein is CASSHLTGGGSGANVLTF.

This clonotype occurred many times. V gene TRBV24-1 combines with J gene TRBJ2-5; D perhaps matches TRBD1 (6 bases). Trimming took 3 bases from V and 4 from J, leaving 11 bases between them. CDR1 and CDR2 from the germline V gene are KGHDR and SFDVKD. The CDR3 spans 14 residues. Here the CDR3 DNA reads TGTGCCACCAGTGATCCACAGGGTACAGAGACCCAGTACTTC. Translated, it gives CATSDPQGTETQYF.

The V and J genes are TRBV6-2 or TRBV6-3 and TRBJ1-1; the D is unclear. The germline V and J ends were trimmed by 2 bases and 5 bases, with 9 bases remaining between them. The CDR3 covers 13 residues. Per the germline V gene, CDR1 is MNHEY and CDR2 is SVGEGT. CDR3 residues: CASSYQLGTEAFF. The CDR3 DNA follows: TGTGCCAGCAGTTACCAGCTCGGAACTGAAGCTTTCTTT.

This clonotype was counted ten times or more. This rearrangement joins TRBV12-3 or TRBV12-4 to TRBJ1-2; weak D call: TRBD1 (5 bases). V lost 6 bases, J lost 7 bases, and 21 bases lay in between. CDR3 length equals 15 residues. CDR3 sequence: CASSPLRGEGSGYTF. Written as DNA, the CDR3 is TGTGCCAGCAGCCCTCTCAGAGGGGAAGGGAGTGGCTACACCTTC.

The sample holds many counts of this clonotype. The chain is built from TRBV12-3 or TRBV12-4 and TRBJ1-2; TRBD1 matches at 7 bases. This CDR3 is built from 14 residues. With 5 bases clipped from V and 2 bases from J, the junction kept 5 bases outside the gene matches. DNA for the CDR3: TGTGCCAGCAGTCTACAGGGGAACAACTATGGCTACACCTTC. Translated: CASSLQGNNYGYTF.

Here the CDR3 DNA reads TGTGCCACCAGTGATCCCAGACTAGCGGTTGGGGAGCTGTTTTTT. Translated, it gives CATSDPRLAVGELFF. The J gene is TRBJ2-2, the V gene TRBV24-1; 9 nucleotides match TRBD2. Germline CDR1 is KGHDR and CDR2 is SFDVKD. The length of the CDR3 is 15 residues. Germline trimming cut 3 bases from V and 8 bases from J; bases unmatched to any gene: 6.

Turning to this clonotype: Possible read error: a much larger clone is one base away. The gene calls are TRBV20-1 and TRBJ1-1; D gene unclear. From germline, CDR1 is DFQATT and CDR2 SNEGSKA (reference sequence). This CDR3 spans 14 amino acids. CDR3 in amino acids: CGARDLRRPTEAFF. The CDR3 coding sequence is TGCGGTGCTAGAGATCTTCGTCGTCCCACTGAAGCTTTCTTT.

Details on this clonotype: Just one base apart from a much larger clone, this may be a read error. The rearrangement links TRBV24-1 to TRBJ1-1, with D possibly being TRBD1 (5 bases). The V end was cut by 11 bases, the J end by 0 bases, with 15 bases between. This CDR3 region has 14 residues. Germline V gene lookup returns CDR1 KGHDR and CDR2 SFDVKD. CDR3 sequence: CAIMSGHLNTEAFF. DNA of the CDR3: TGTGCCATCATGTCCGGACATCTGAACACTGAAGCTTTCTTT.

This clonotype was seen a few times. The chain employs TRBV9 and TRBJ1-3, with D perhaps TRBD1 (6 bases). This CDR3 has 16 amino acids. V lost 4 bases and J 4 bases, leaving 18 bases between the germline ends. Germline loops: CDR1 SGDLS, CDR2 YYNGEE. CDR3 in DNA: TGTGCCAGCAGCCCGAGGACAGCTCCTCGGGGAAACACCATATATTTT. Its translation is CASSPRTAPRGNTIYF.

The rearrangement uses TRBV14 and TRBJ1-2; perhaps TRBD1 as D (5 bases). The germline V gene has CDR1 SGHDN and CDR2 FVKESK. Trimming took off 6 bases at V and 8 bases at J, with 16 bases between the two ends. The CDR3 totals 13 residues. The CDR3 loop reads CASRQHMGGGYTF. The CDR3 coding sequence is TGTGCCAGCAGACAACACATGGGGGGAGGCTACACCTTC. Complete variable domain (other parts from reference TRBV14 and TRBJ1-2): EAGVTQFPSHSVIEKGQTVTLRCDPISGHDNLYWYRRVMGKEIKFLLHFVKESKQDESGMPNNRFLAERTGGTYSTLKVQPAELEDSGVYFCASRQHMGGGYTFGSGTRLTVV.

At least ten counts were recorded for this clonotype. The chain carries TRBV4-2 and TRBJ2-7; either TRBD1 or TRBD2 may fit D (6 bases each). The CDR3 sequence is 15 residues long. Per germline, CDR1 LGHNA and CDR2 YNFKEQ. Trimming left V 2 bases short and J 4 bases short, with 15 bases between. The CDR3 region is CASSQTWGATYEQYF. The DNA for the CDR3 is TGTGCCAGCAGCCAAACGTGGGGGGCCACTTACGAGCAGTACTTC.

The chain has TRBV2 and TRBJ2-5, with D unresolved. The CDR3 runs to 13 residues. From germline, CDR1 is SNHLY and CDR2 FYNNEI. Trimming took 4 bases from V and 7 from J, leaving 13 bases between them. CDR3 protein: CASSGVLLGTQYF. The CDR3 DNA follows: TGTGCCAGCAGTGGGGTCCTCCTCGGGACCCAGTACTTC.

This clonotype was picked up many times. The V gene is TRBV10-2, the J gene TRBJ1-2, with 9 bases aligning to TRBD1. Germline loops: CDR1 WSHSY, CDR2 SAAADI. V lost 4 bases to trimming and J lost 0 bases; unmatched junction nucleotides: 0. The CDR3 runs 14 residues. Here the CDR3 reads CASSGQGANYGYTF. The CDR3 DNA follows: TGCGCCAGCAGTGGACAGGGGGCTAACTATGGCTACACCTTC.

This clonotype was found many times. The chain has TRBV29-1 and TRBJ2-7; a possible D gene is TRBD2 (5 bases). Germline-derived CDR1 and CDR2 are SQVTM and ANQGSEA. Trimming removed 7 bases at V and 0 bases at J, with 10 bases between. The CDR3 spans 12 residues. In nucleotides, the CDR3 is TGCAGCGCGGGGTTCAGCTCCTACGAGCAGTACTTC. Its translation: CSAGFSSYEQYF.

The chain combines TRBV9 with TRBJ2-7, with D perhaps given as TRBD1 or TRBD2 (5 bases each). Trimming removed 3 bases at V and 5 bases at J, with 12 bases between. This CDR3 has 13 amino acids. The V gene's germline CDR1 is SGDLS and CDR2 YYNGEE. CDR3 nucleotides: TGTGCCAGCAGCGGGGGGTTAACGGACGAGCAGTACTTC. Its translation is CASSGGLTDEQYF.

In DNA, the CDR3 is TGTGCCAGCAGTCTTCTGACACAACCCCTTACGGCCCAGTACTTC. Translating it yields CASSLLTQPLTAQYF. The V and J genes are TRBV6-1 and TRBJ2-5; no reliable D call. Trimming removed 5 bases from V and 9 bases from J, with 22 bases in between. In germline, CDR1 is MNHNS, CDR2 SASEGT. CDR3 length: 15 residues.

This clonotype was seen many times. The V gene is TRBV6-2 or TRBV6-3, the J gene TRBJ1-1; 9 bases are shared with TRBD1. J was trimmed by 3 bases and V by 2 bases; bases with no gene match: 13. Germline V gene data show CDR1 as MNHEY and CDR2 as SVGEGT. This CDR3 has 18 residues. This CDR3 reads CASSYRTGTGSSDTEAFF. The CDR3 DNA reads as TGTGCCAGCAGTTACCGGACCGGGACAGGGTCGTCGGACACTGAAGCTTTCTTT.